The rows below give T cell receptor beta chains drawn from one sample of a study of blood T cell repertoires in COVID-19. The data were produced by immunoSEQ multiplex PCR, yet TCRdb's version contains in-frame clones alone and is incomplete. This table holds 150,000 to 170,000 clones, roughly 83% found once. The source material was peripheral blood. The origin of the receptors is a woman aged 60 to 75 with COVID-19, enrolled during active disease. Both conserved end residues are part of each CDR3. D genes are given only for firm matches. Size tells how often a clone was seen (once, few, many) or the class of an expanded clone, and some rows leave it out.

CDR3aa: CASSLEGTGANYGYTF
CDR3nt: TGTGCCAGCAGCCTAGAGGGGACGGGAGCTAACTATGGCTACACCTTC
abundance: .
d_gene: .
j_gene: TRBJ1-2
len: 16
v_gene: TRBV4-2

CDR3aa: CASSSGLAGGPLQETQYF
CDR3nt: TGCGCCAGCAGCTCAGGACTAGCGGGGGGCCCACTCCAAGAGACCCAGTACTTC
abundance: once
d_gene: TRBD2
j_gene: TRBJ2-5
len: 18
v_gene: TRBV5-1

CDR3aa: CSGTSHWDNEQFF
CDR3nt: TGCAGCGGGACTAGCCATTGGGACAATGAGCAGTTCTTC
abundance: .
d_gene: TRBD2
j_gene: TRBJ2-1
len: 13
v_gene: TRBV29-1

CDR3aa: CASSPGEGNSPLHF
CDR3nt: TGTGCCAGCTCACCAGGCGAGGGTAATTCACCCCTCCACTTT
abundance: .
d_gene: .
j_gene: TRBJ1-6
len: 14
v_gene: TRBV18

CDR3aa: CASSLFGDGAGGYEQYF
CDR3nt: TGTGCCAGCAGTTTATTTGGGGATGGGGCCGGGGGATACGAGCAGTACTTC
abundance: .
d_gene: .
j_gene: TRBJ2-7
len: 17
v_gene: TRBV27

CDR3aa: CASSPQGSYGYTF
CDR3nt: TGCGCCAGCAGCCCCCAGGGATCCTATGGCTACACCTTC
abundance: .
d_gene: .
j_gene: TRBJ1-2
len: 13
v_gene: TRBV10-1

CDR3aa: CASSRIQETQYF
CDR3nt: TGTGCCAGCTCGCGGATACAAGAGACCCAGTACTTC
abundance: .
d_gene: .
j_gene: TRBJ2-5
len: 12
v_gene: TRBV6-6

CDR3aa: CASSHGGFSGANVLTF
CDR3nt: TGTGCCAGCAGCCATGGCGGTTTCTCTGGGGCCAACGTCCTGACTTTC
abundance: .
d_gene: .
j_gene: TRBJ2-6
len: 16
v_gene: TRBV14

CDR3aa: CASSKGQTMNTEAFF
CDR3nt: TGCGCCAGCAGCAAGGGACAGACAATGAACACTGAAGCTTTCTTT
abundance: .
d_gene: TRBD1
j_gene: TRBJ1-1
len: 15
v_gene: TRBV5-1

CDR3aa: CASKKEVAFTEAFF
CDR3nt: TGTGCCAGTAAGAAAGAGGTGGCTTTCACTGAAGCTTTCTTT
abundance: .
d_gene: .
j_gene: TRBJ1-1
len: 14
v_gene: TRBV19

CDR3aa: CASSQRETQTQYF
CDR3nt: TGTGCCAGCTCTCAGCGGGAGACACAGACCCAGTACTTC
abundance: .
d_gene: TRBD2
j_gene: TRBJ2-5
len: 13
v_gene: TRBV18

CDR3aa: CASSLNSLNTEAFF
CDR3nt: TGTGCCAGCAGCTTAAACTCACTGAACACTGAAGCTTTCTTT
abundance: .
d_gene: .
j_gene: TRBJ1-1
len: 14
v_gene: TRBV7-3

CDR3aa: CATSPERTEIYGYTF
CDR3nt: TGTGCCACCAGCCCCGAGAGGACAGAAATCTATGGCTACACCTTC
abundance: .
d_gene: .
j_gene: TRBJ1-2
len: 15
v_gene: TRBV15

CDR3aa: CATSDLRAGSYNEQFF
CDR3nt: TGTGCCACCAGTGATTTGCGGGCGGGCTCCTACAATGAGCAGTTCTTC
abundance: .
d_gene: .
j_gene: TRBJ2-1
len: 16
v_gene: TRBV24-1

CDR3aa: CASSLADRISGNTIYF
CDR3nt: TGTGCCAGCTCACTCGCAGACAGGATATCTGGAAACACCATATATTTT
abundance: .
d_gene: .
j_gene: TRBJ1-3
len: 16
v_gene: TRBV18

CDR3aa: CASSLTLDRATVYGYTF
CDR3nt: TGTGCCAGCAGCTTGACCCTGGACAGGGCCACCGTCTATGGCTACACCTTC
abundance: .
d_gene: TRBD1
j_gene: TRBJ1-2
len: 17
v_gene: TRBV5-6

CDR3aa: CASSSLQVSNQPQHF
CDR3nt: TGTGCCAGCAGCTCGCTACAGGTTAGCAATCAGCCCCAGCATTTT
abundance: .
d_gene: .
j_gene: TRBJ1-5
len: 15
v_gene: TRBV5-6

CDR3aa: CASSPEREEQFF
CDR3nt: TGTGCCAGCTCACCCGAGCGGGAGGAGCAGTTCTTC
abundance: .
d_gene: TRBD2
j_gene: TRBJ2-1
len: 12
v_gene: TRBV18

CDR3aa: CAWSQSFSGNTIYF
CDR3nt: TGTGCCTGGAGTCAGTCCTTCTCTGGAAACACCATATATTTT
abundance: .
d_gene: .
j_gene: TRBJ1-3
len: 14
v_gene: TRBV30

CDR3aa: CASSSPRSEQFF
CDR3nt: TGTGCCAGCAGCTCTCCACGGTCTGAGCAGTTCTTC
abundance: few
d_gene: .
j_gene: TRBJ2-1
len: 12
v_gene: TRBV11-3

CDR3aa: CASSPSRGLPNYGYTF
CDR3nt: TGTGCCAGCAGCCCAAGCAGGGGCCTACCTAACTATGGCTACACCTTC
abundance: .
d_gene: .
j_gene: TRBJ1-2
len: 16
v_gene: TRBV7-8

CDR3aa: CASSEAGQGWGNSPLHF
CDR3nt: TGTGCCAGCAGTGAAGCAGGACAGGGGTGGGGTAATTCACCCCTCCACTTT
abundance: .
d_gene: TRBD1
j_gene: TRBJ1-6
len: 17
v_gene: TRBV6-1

CDR3aa: CASSSLGALIAFF
CDR3nt: TGTGCCAGCAGTTCCCTGGGCGCCCTGATCGCTTTCTTT
abundance: .
d_gene: .
j_gene: TRBJ1-1
len: 13
v_gene: TRBV6-5

CDR3aa: CASSHRELDTEAFF
CDR3nt: TGTGCCAGCAGTCACAGGGAGTTGGACACTGAAGCTTTCTTT
abundance: .
d_gene: .
j_gene: TRBJ1-1
len: 14
v_gene: TRBV6-5

CDR3aa: CASSPRGRTGGYTF
CDR3nt: TGTGCCAGCAGCCCAAGGGGCCGGACAGGGGGGTACACCTTC
abundance: .
d_gene: TRBD1
j_gene: TRBJ1-2
len: 14
v_gene: TRBV14

CDR3aa: CATGQERQETQYF
CDR3nt: TGCGCCACCGGACAGGAGCGTCAAGAGACCCAGTACTTC
abundance: .
d_gene: TRBD1
j_gene: TRBJ2-5
len: 13
v_gene: TRBV5-1

CDR3aa: CASSRERTASEPQHF
CDR3nt: TGCGCCAGCAGCCGAGAGAGGACAGCCAGCGAGCCCCAGCATTTT
abundance: .
d_gene: .
j_gene: TRBJ1-5
len: 15
v_gene: TRBV4-1

CDR3aa: CASSTTTGGPEAFF
CDR3nt: TGTGCCAGTAGTACCACCACAGGGGGCCCTGAAGCTTTCTTT
abundance: .
d_gene: TRBD1
j_gene: TRBJ1-1
len: 14
v_gene: TRBV19

CDR3aa: CASSFPGQHNQPQHF
CDR3nt: TGTGCCAGCAGTTTCCCGGGACAACACAATCAGCCCCAGCATTTT
abundance: .
d_gene: .
j_gene: TRBJ1-5
len: 15
v_gene: TRBV6-5

CDR3aa: CASRPDPGFTEAFF
CDR3nt: TGTGCCAGCAGGCCCGATCCAGGGTTCACTGAAGCTTTCTTT
abundance: few
d_gene: .
j_gene: TRBJ1-1
len: 14
v_gene: TRBV6-5

CDR3aa: CASGGGTGNTIYF
CDR3nt: TGTGCCAGCGGCGGGGGCACTGGAAACACCATATATTTT
abundance: .
d_gene: .
j_gene: TRBJ1-3
len: 13
v_gene: TRBV4-2

CDR3aa: CASSYSILNTEAFF
CDR3nt: TGTGCCAGCAGTTACTCCATTCTGAACACTGAAGCTTTCTTT
abundance: once
d_gene: .
j_gene: TRBJ1-1
len: 14
v_gene: TRBV6-5

CDR3aa: CASSPNYRGSGNTIYF
CDR3nt: TGTGCCAGCAGCCCGAACTACAGGGGCTCTGGAAACACCATATATTTT
abundance: once
d_gene: TRBD1
j_gene: TRBJ1-3
len: 16
v_gene: TRBV3-1/TRBV3-2

CDR3aa: CASSPDRGYEQYF
CDR3nt: TGTGCCAGCAGCCCGGACAGGGGCTACGAGCAGTACTTC
abundance: once
d_gene: TRBD1
j_gene: TRBJ2-7
len: 13
v_gene: TRBV12-3/TRBV12-4

CDR3aa: CASSPEYYSNQPQHF
CDR3nt: TGTGCCAGCTCACCTGAGTATTATAGCAATCAGCCCCAGCATTTT
abundance: .
d_gene: .
j_gene: TRBJ1-5
len: 15
v_gene: TRBV18

CDR3aa: CASSSQTGTFSSGANVLTF
CDR3nt: TGCGCCAGCAGCTCTCAGACAGGGACCTTTAGCTCTGGGGCCAACGTCCTGACTTTC
abundance: .
d_gene: TRBD1
j_gene: TRBJ2-6
len: 19
v_gene: TRBV5-1

CDR3aa: CASSVVAGHTQYF
CDR3nt: TGTGCCAGCAGCGTAGTAGCGGGGCATACGCAGTATTTT
abundance: .
d_gene: TRBD2
j_gene: TRBJ2-3
len: 13
v_gene: TRBV9